The 23 T cell receptor beta chains reported below all come from one sample, sequenced in a study of shared clonotypes between healthy human individuals. Cells designated naive CD8 were CD45RO-negative and were positively selected for CCR7, with terminally differentiated effector memory CD45RA+ cells excluded. TCRdb keeps only in-frame clones here, not all; method: immunoSEQ multiplex PCR. This table holds about 650,000 clones, nearly 97% found once. The specimen sequenced was naive CD8+ T cells sorted from blood. The receptors were sampled from a woman in her twenties or thirties in good health.

The CDR3 region has the DNA TGTGCCAGCAGCTTAAATCTCTCTCCTAGCGGTACGAATGAGCAGTTCTTC. This sequence encodes CASSLNLSPSGTNEQFF. The chain couples TRBV13 to TRBJ2-1; 7 bases match TRBD2. Germline trimming cut 2 bases from V and 7 bases from J; bases unmatched to any gene: 14. Germline V gene sequence: CDR1 PRHDT, CDR2 FYEKMQ (reference sequence). The CDR3 extends over 17 amino acids.

This chain links TRBV27 with TRBJ1-2; maybe TRBD1 (5 bases). The CDR3 contains 16 residues. Trimming took 0 bases from V and 5 from J, leaving 16 bases between them. The germline V gene has CDR1 MNHEY and CDR2 SMNVEV (reference sequence). The CDR3 region is CASSLSMVARGYGYTF. Written as DNA, the CDR3 is TGTGCCAGCAGTTTATCGATGGTTGCGAGGGGATATGGCTACACCTTC.

The chain couples TRBV28 to TRBJ2-7; 7 positions match TRBD1. Germline assignment: CDR1 MDHEN and CDR2 SYDVKM. V lost 6 bases to trimming and J lost 5 bases; unmatched junction nucleotides: 7. There are 13 residues in the CDR3. The CDR3 nucleotides are TGTGCCAGCAGCCTCGGACAGGCGGACGAGCAGTACTTC. This sequence encodes CASSLGQADEQYF.

The chain links TRBV27 to TRBJ2-7; TRBD2 is a possible D gene (7 bases). The length of the CDR3 is 15 residues. Germline V gene lookup returns CDR1 MNHEY and CDR2 SMNVEV (reference sequence). The germline V and J ends were trimmed by 2 bases and 2 bases, with 13 bases remaining between them. CDR3: CASSLIGGETYEQYF. CDR3 DNA sequence: TGTGCCAGCAGTTTAATAGGGGGGGAAACCTACGAGCAGTACTTC.

CDR3 amino acids: CASSTGTGWPAGQYF. DNA of the CDR3: TGCGCCAGCAGCACAGGGACAGGGTGGCCCGCTGGGCAGTACTTC. The chain has TRBV5-1 and TRBJ2-7; 9 bases line up with TRBD1. The V segment lost 4 bases and the J segment 9 bases; nucleotides outside the gene matches: 14. This CDR3 spans 15 amino acids. The germline V gene encodes CDR1 SGHRS and CDR2 YFSETQ.

The CDR3 bases are TGTGCCAGCAGTTTGATTACTTCGGACGTAGAAGCGAACACCGGGGAGCTGTTTTTT. Its protein is CASSLITSDVEANTGELFF. The chain uses TRBV28 and TRBJ2-2, with D unclear. This CDR3 is built from 19 residues. Germline CDR1 and CDR2: MDHEN and SYDVKM. Trimming removed 3 bases from V and 0 bases from J, with 20 bases in between.

V is TRBV6-1 and J is TRBJ2-7, with D perhaps being TRBD1 or TRBD2 (5 bases each). This CDR3 has 15 residues. The V gene's germline CDR1 is MNHNS and CDR2 SASEGT. The V end lost 4 bases, the J end lost 3 bases, and 16 bases lay between the germline ends. CDR3 coding DNA: TGTGCCAGCAGTGTTGGGTGGGGGAACATCTACGAGCAGTACTTC. Translation: CASSVGWGNIYEQYF.

This rearrangement joins TRBV7-9 to TRBJ1-4; possibly TRBD1 for D (6 bases). V was shortened by 4 bases and J by 8 bases, with 17 bases between the two germline ends. Per germline, CDR1 SEHNR and CDR2 FQNEAQ (reference sequence). The CDR3 has 15 amino acids. The CDR3 reads CASSSRQVGGEKLFF. The CDR3 DNA follows: TGTGCCAGCAGCTCAAGACAGGTTGGGGGAGAAAAACTGTTTTTT.

With respect to this clone: This sample also contains other DNA sequences that code for the same CDR3. CDR3 protein: CASSLLGGYEQYF. The CDR3 region has the DNA TGTGCCAGCAGTTTGCTGGGGGGCTACGAGCAGTACTTC. The V and J genes are TRBV27 and TRBJ2-7, with D tentatively TRBD2 (6 bases). The CDR3 length is 13 residues. Looked up from germline, CDR1 is MNHEY and CDR2 is SMNVEV (reference sequence). V was cut by 3 bases and J by 3 bases, with 9 bases left in between.

The rearrangement joins TRBV13 to TRBJ1-2; no firm D call. CDR3 length equals 15 residues. The germline V gene encodes CDR1 PRHDT and CDR2 FYEKMQ (reference sequence). The V and J ends lost 2 bases and 6 bases respectively, with 16 bases between them. This chain's CDR3 is CASSLMSRFKDGYTF. CDR3 coding DNA: TGTGCCAGCAGCTTAATGAGTCGGTTTAAGGATGGCTACACCTTC.

V gene TRBV29-1 combines with J gene TRBJ2-1; weak D call: TRBD2 (6 bases). V shed 4 bases and J shed 6 bases, with 10 bases lying between them. Germline CDR1 is SQVTM and CDR2 is ANQGSEA. The CDR3 spans 12 residues. The DNA for the CDR3 is TGCAGCGTTGGGACGGGAGCCAATGAGCAGTTCTTC. Protein sequence: CSVGTGANEQFF.

The chain is built from TRBV10-3 and TRBJ2-1, with TRBD1 as a possible D gene (5 bases). Germline assignment: CDR1 ENHRY and CDR2 SYGVKD. The V and J ends lost 2 bases and 1 base respectively, with 12 bases between them. The CDR3 contains 16 residues. For the CDR3, the DNA is TGTGCCATCAGTGAGATTTACAGGACGTCCTACAATGAGCAGTTCTTC. Translating it yields CAISEIYRTSYNEQFF.

Of note for this clone: The junction departs from the called germline gene at one end, perhaps through a read error. Different DNA sequences within this sample yield the same CDR3. The chain is built from TRBV29-1 and TRBJ2-7; 8 positions match TRBD1. Germline values: CDR1 SQVTM, CDR2 ANQGSEA. The length of the CDR3 is 13 residues. The CDR3 spells CSVEGQGEYEQYF. The CDR3 DNA is TGCAGCGTCGAAGGACAGGGTGAATACGAGCAGTACTTC.

The rearrangement links TRBV6-5 to TRBJ2-1, with 10 bases that match TRBD2. The CDR3 is 14 residues long. V gave up 5 bases and J gave up 6 bases; unmatched junction bases: 4. Germline CDR1 reads MNHEY; CDR2 reads SVGAGI. CDR3 amino acids: CASSPSGSPNEQFF. CDR3 nucleotides: TGTGCCAGCAGTCCTAGCGGGAGTCCCAATGAGCAGTTCTTC.

The chain combines TRBV10-1 with TRBJ2-3; no firm D call. The CDR3 extends over 12 amino acids. Germline values: CDR1 WNHNN, CDR2 SYGVQD (reference sequence). V was pared by 3 bases and J by 2 bases, with 3 bases between. This CDR3 reads CASSDPTDTQYF. CDR3 DNA: TGCGCCAGCAGTGACCCCACAGATACGCAGTATTTT.

This clone was counted once. The V call is TRBV27, the J call TRBJ2-1; TRBD1 matches at 9 bases. The junction had 11 bases not matched to a gene; V was cut back by 5 bases and J by 3 bases. In germline, CDR1 is MNHEY, CDR2 SMNVEV (reference sequence). The CDR3 sequence is 17 residues long. The chain's CDR3 is CASSTTRTGDVYNEQFF. CDR3 DNA: TGTGCCAGCAGTACCACCCGGACAGGGGACGTCTACAATGAGCAGTTCTTC.

The chain combines TRBV27 with TRBJ2-1; D remains ambiguous. Germline CDR1 MNHEY, CDR2 SMNVEV (reference sequence). V was clipped by 3 bases and J by 6 bases, with 6 bases between them. This CDR3 spans 12 amino acids. DNA for the CDR3: TGTGCCAGCAGTTTCACGAGCAATGAGCAGTTCTTC. This sequence encodes CASSFTSNEQFF.

The chain uses TRBV19 and TRBJ1-3, with 7 bases that match TRBD1. The CDR3 runs 15 residues. The junction had 5 bases not matched to a gene; V was cut back by 6 bases and J by 0 bases. Germline V gene lookup returns CDR1 LNHDA and CDR2 SQIVND (reference sequence). CDR3 sequence (DNA): TGTGCCAGTAGGGACAGGATGAGCTCTGGAAACACCATATATTTT. Encoded protein: CASRDRMSSGNTIYF.

V is TRBV29-1 and J is TRBJ2-2, with D unclear. CDR3 length equals 13 residues. Trimming shortened V by 5 bases and J by 1 base, and 8 bases separated the two germline ends. CDR1 and CDR2 from the germline V gene are SQVTM and ANQGSEA. CDR3 amino acids: CSVLPLNTGELFF. Written as DNA, the CDR3 is TGCAGCGTTTTACCATTGAACACCGGGGAGCTGTTTTTT.

V and J are TRBV5-6 and TRBJ2-7; TRBD2 aligns across 7 bases. From germline, CDR1 is SGHDT and CDR2 YYEEEE. CDR3 length: 12 amino acids. V was clipped by 7 bases and J by 0 bases; unmatched bases: 1. The CDR3 sequence is CASGEGSYEQYF. In DNA form, the CDR3 reads TGTGCCAGCGGGGAGGGCTCCTACGAGCAGTACTTC.

The chain has TRBV6-1 and TRBJ2-5; the D is unclear. The DNA end is a closer match to TRBJ2-7, so the J assignment may be wrong. Looked up from germline, CDR1 is MNHNS and CDR2 is SASEGT. The CDR3 has 16 amino acids. DNA of the CDR3: TGTGCCAGCAGTGAATCCGACGGAATCCTCTCCTACGAGCAGTACTTC. Residues: CASSESDGILSYEQYF.

The chain uses TRBV29-1 and TRBJ2-4; D possibly corresponds to TRBD1 (6 bases). The CDR3 spans 16 residues. The germline V and J ends were trimmed by 0 bases and 3 bases, with 15 bases remaining between them. Germline CDR1 and CDR2: SQVTM and ANQGSEA. The CDR3 reads CSVEDRDTGNKNIQYF. CDR3 sequence (DNA): TGCAGCGTTGAAGATCGGGACACAGGGAACAAAAACATTCAGTACTTC.

The chain links TRBV7-9 to TRBJ2-1; no definite D call. The CDR3 is 12 amino acids. Germline values: CDR1 SEHNR, CDR2 FQNEAQ (reference sequence). Trimming took 5 bases from V and 8 from J, leaving 10 bases between them. The CDR3, as DNA: TGTGCCAGCAGCCTTTATATAGATGAGCAGTTCTTC. This sequence encodes CASSLYIDEQFF.